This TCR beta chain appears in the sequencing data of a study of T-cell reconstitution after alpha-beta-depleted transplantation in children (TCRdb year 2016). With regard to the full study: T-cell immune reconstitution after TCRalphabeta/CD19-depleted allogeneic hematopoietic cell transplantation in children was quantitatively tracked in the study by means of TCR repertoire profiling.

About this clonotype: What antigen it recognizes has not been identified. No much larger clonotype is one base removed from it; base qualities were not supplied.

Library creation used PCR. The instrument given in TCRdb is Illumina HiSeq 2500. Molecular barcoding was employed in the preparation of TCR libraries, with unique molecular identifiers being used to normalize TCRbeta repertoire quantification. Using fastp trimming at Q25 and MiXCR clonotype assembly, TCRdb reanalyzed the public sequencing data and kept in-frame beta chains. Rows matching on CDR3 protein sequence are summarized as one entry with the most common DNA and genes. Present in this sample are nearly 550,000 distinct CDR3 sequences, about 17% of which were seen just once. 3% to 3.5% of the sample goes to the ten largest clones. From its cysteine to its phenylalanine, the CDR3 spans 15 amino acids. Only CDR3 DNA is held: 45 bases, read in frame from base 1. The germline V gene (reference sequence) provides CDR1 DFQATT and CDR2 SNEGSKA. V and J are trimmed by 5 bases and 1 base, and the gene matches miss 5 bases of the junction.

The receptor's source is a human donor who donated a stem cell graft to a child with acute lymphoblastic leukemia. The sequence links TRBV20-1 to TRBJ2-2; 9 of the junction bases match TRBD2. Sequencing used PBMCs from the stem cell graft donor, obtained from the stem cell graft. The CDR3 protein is CSAQRAGGNTGELFF. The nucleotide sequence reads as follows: TGCAGTGCTCAAAGAGCGGGAGGGAACACCGGGGAGCTGTTTTTT.